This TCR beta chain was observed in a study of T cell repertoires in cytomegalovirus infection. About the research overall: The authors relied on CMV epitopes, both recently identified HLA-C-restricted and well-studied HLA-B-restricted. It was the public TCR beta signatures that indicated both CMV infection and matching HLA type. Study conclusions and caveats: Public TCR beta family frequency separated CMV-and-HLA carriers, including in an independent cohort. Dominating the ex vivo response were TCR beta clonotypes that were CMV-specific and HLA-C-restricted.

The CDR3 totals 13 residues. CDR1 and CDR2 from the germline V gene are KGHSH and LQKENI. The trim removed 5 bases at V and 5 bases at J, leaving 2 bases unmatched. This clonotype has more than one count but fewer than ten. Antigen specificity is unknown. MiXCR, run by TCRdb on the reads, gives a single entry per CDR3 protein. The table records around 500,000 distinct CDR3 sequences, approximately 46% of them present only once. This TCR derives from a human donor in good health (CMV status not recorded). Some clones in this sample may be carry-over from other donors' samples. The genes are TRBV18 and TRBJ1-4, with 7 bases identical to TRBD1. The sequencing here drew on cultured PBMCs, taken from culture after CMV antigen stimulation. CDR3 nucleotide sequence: TGTGCCAGCTCATCGGACAGGAATGAAAAACTGTTTTTT. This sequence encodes CASSSDRNEKLFF. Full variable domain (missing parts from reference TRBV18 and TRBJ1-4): NAGVMQNPRHLVRRRGQEARLRCSPMKGHSHVYWYRQLPEEGLKFMVYLQKENIIDESGMPKERFSAEFPKEGPSILRIQQVVRGDSAAYFCASSSDRNEKLFFGSGTQLSVL.